This TCR beta chain was recorded in a study of T-cell reconstitution after alpha-beta-depleted transplantation in children. This clonotype appeared many times. Trimming at V came to 7 bases and at J to 0 bases, leaving 10 bases not matched to a gene. Germline loops: CDR1 SGHAT, CDR2 FQDESV (reference sequence). CDR3 length: 16 amino acids. A TCRbeta library incorporating unique molecular identifiers was prepared. TCRdb independently ran MiXCR on the PCR reads; one entry per CDR3 protein. The sample carries 400,000 to 500,000 distinct CDR3 sequences, about a tenth recorded once. This sample comprised PBMCs from the stem cell graft donor, obtained from the stem cell graft. This chain joins TRBV11-1 and TRBJ1-1; TRBD1 matches 8 bases. This sequence was found in a human donor who donated a stem cell graft to a child with acute myeloid leukemia. The DNA of the CDR3 is TGTGCCAGCAAACTTAGACAGGGGATCATGAACACTGAAGCTTTCTTT. It encodes CASKLRQGIMNTEAFF.